The 17 T cell receptor beta chains presented below share a single source sample, sequenced in a study of radiotherapy plus CTLA-4 blockade in lung cancer. TCRdb keeps only in-frame clones here, not all; method: immunoSEQ multiplex PCR. The sample lists about 97,000 clones, 65% to 75% occurring once. The input for sequencing was peripheral blood, taken from a patient treated with radiotherapy plus ipilimumab. The receptors were sampled from a human donor with non-small cell lung cancer who had a partial response to radiotherapy plus ipilimumab. Some clones in this sample may be carry-over from other donors' samples.

A few counts support this clone. This chain links TRBV29-1 with TRBJ2-7; 9 bases align to TRBD1. With 7 bases clipped from V and 4 bases from J, the junction kept 14 bases outside the gene matches. The CDR3 is made up of 15 amino acids. Per the germline V gene, CDR1 is SQVTM and CDR2 is ANQGSEA. The DNA of the CDR3 is TGCAGCGGATACGGACAGGGGCCCCGAGGGTACGAGCAGTACTTC. Protein product: CSGYGQGPRGYEQYF.

The V gene is TRBV27, the J gene TRBJ2-7; TRBD2 agrees at 11 bases. CDR1 and CDR2 (germline): MNHEY, SMNVEV (reference sequence). V gave up 6 bases and J gave up 0 bases; unmatched junction bases: 4. The CDR3 covers 15 residues. This chain's CDR3 is CASSRLAGPSYEQYF. The DNA for the CDR3 is TGTGCCAGCAGCAGACTAGCGGGACCCTCCTACGAGCAGTACTTC.

Only a few counts were recorded for this clone. The V call is TRBV29-1, the J call TRBJ2-3; 10 bases line up with TRBD1. This CDR3 has 14 residues. The germline V gene has CDR1 SQVTM and CDR2 ANQGSEA. Trimming removed 6 bases from V and 1 base from J; junction bases left unmatched: 4. CDR3 DNA sequence: TGCAGCGTAGGGGGGACAGGGGGCACAGATACGCAGTATTTT. Translation: CSVGGTGGTDTQYF.

The J gene is TRBJ2-2, the V gene TRBV5-1; D is unclear. CDR1 is SGHRS and CDR2 is YFSETQ in the germline V gene. V gave up 7 bases and J gave up 0 bases, with 16 bases separating them. The CDR3 covers 16 residues. CDR3 DNA sequence: TGCGCCAGCCACCTTGGTTTCTATTCGAACACCGGGGAGCTGTTTTTT. Translating gives CASHLGFYSNTGELFF.

In the case of this clone: One end of the junction is discordant with germline, which a read error may explain. V and J are TRBV6-5 and TRBJ2-3, with a possible D match to TRBD1 (5 bases). CDR3 length: 15 amino acids. Germline V gene data show CDR1 as MNHEY and CDR2 as SVGAGI. CDR3 DNA sequence: TGTGCCAGCAGAGGGGCGCAATTTAGCACGGATACGCAGTATTTT. It specifies CASRGAQFSTDTQYF.

This chain links TRBV11-2 with TRBJ1-2; 10 bases align to TRBD1. Germline CDR1 is SGHAT and CDR2 is FQNNGV. This CDR3 is 14 amino acids long. Trimming took 4 bases from V and 7 from J; bases not matched to a gene: 6. The DNA for the CDR3 is TGTGCCAGCAGCTCAACGGGACAGGGGTTTGGCTACACCTTC. As protein: CASSSTGQGFGYTF.

CDR3 bases: TGCAGCGTAGCCCGGGACAGAGGGAATGAGCAGTTCTTC. Amino acid sequence: CSVARDRGNEQFF. This sequence joins TRBV29-1 and TRBJ2-1; 7 bases fit TRBD1. Trimming cost V 6 bases and J 7 bases; bases outside gene matches: 9. Germline V lookup: CDR1 SQVTM, CDR2 ANQGSEA. CDR3 length equals 13 residues.

The rearrangement joins TRBV4-1 to TRBJ2-3, with a tentative D call TRBD2 (6 bases). The CDR3 runs 15 residues. CDR1 MGHRA and CDR2 YSYEKL come from the germline V gene. With 4 bases removed from V and 5 bases from J, the gap between germline ends came to 16 bases. The CDR3 loop is CASSPRGTGGDTQYF. The CDR3 coding sequence is TGCGCCAGCAGCCCCCGCGGGACCGGCGGAGATACGCAGTATTTT.

This clone was seen only once. This chain's CDR3 is CASSLRSTYEQYF. The CDR3 bases are TGCGCCAGCAGCTTGAGGAGTACCTACGAGCAGTACTTC. V and J are TRBV5-1 and TRBJ2-7; D ambiguous. This CDR3 spans 13 amino acids. The V end was cut by 1 base, the J end by 2 bases, with 7 bases between. Germline values: CDR1 SGHRS, CDR2 YFSETQ.

The chain uses TRBV11-2 and TRBJ2-1, with 9 positions matching TRBD1. CDR1 is SGHAT, CDR2 FQNNGV, per germline. With 3 bases clipped from V and 9 bases from J, the junction kept 12 bases outside the gene matches. This CDR3 region has 16 residues. CDR3 coding DNA: TGTGCCAGCAGCTTGGACAGGGGTGGCGGGTATGGTGAGCAGTTCTTC. Translation: CASSLDRGGGYGEQFF. Combining the CDR3 with reference TRBV11-2 and TRBJ2-1 gives the whole variable domain EAGVAQSPRYKIIEKRQSVAFWCNPISGHATLYWYQQILGQGPKLLIQFQNNGVVDDSQLPKDRFSAERLKGVDSTLKIQPAKLEDSAVYLCASSLDRGGGYGEQFFGPGTRLTVL.

A few counts support this clone. Additional DNA sequences in this sample encode the identical CDR3. This chain uses TRBV5-1 with TRBJ2-5, with 7 nucleotides matching TRBD2. The V gene's germline CDR1 is SGHRS and CDR2 YFSETQ. After removal of 2 bases from V and 5 bases from J, the junction contained 6 bases not matched to a gene. This CDR3 is 14 amino acids long. CDR3 DNA sequence: TGCGCCAGCAGCTTATCGGGAGGAAGGGAGACCCAGTACTTC. This translates into CASSLSGGRETQYF.

V is TRBV15 and J is TRBJ1-2; D gene unclear. From germline, CDR1 is LNHNV and CDR2 YYDKDF (reference sequence). V gave up 2 bases and J gave up 2 bases, with 3 bases separating them. This CDR3 has 12 residues. CDR3: CATSRQNYGYTF. Written as DNA, the CDR3 is TGTGCCACCAGCAGACAGAACTATGGCTACACCTTC.

V usage is TRBV6-5 and J usage is TRBJ1-2; D is ambiguous. Between the trimmed V and J ends, which lost 0 bases and 12 bases, there was a span of 14 bases. The CDR3 covers 13 residues. Germline V gives CDR1 MNHEY, CDR2 SVGAGI. The CDR3 DNA sequence: TGTGCCAGCAGTTACTCGGGTGTACAGCCCCACACCTTC. Amino acid sequence: CASSYSGVQPHTF.

CDR3 region: CASSSPGGQETQYF. The CDR3 nucleotides are TGTGCCAGCAGTTCCCCAGGGGGTCAAGAGACCCAGTACTTC. This sequence joins TRBV28 and TRBJ2-5; 7 nucleotides agree with TRBD1. J gave up 2 bases and V 4 bases, and 4 bases lay outside the gene matches. CDR1 is MDHEN and CDR2 is SYDVKM in the germline V gene. The CDR3 loop spans 14 amino acids.

This clone was found once. The chain has TRBV2 and TRBJ2-2, with TRBD2 matching 11 bases. The J segment lost 3 bases and the V segment lost 5 bases, leaving 5 bases of the junction unmatched. Germline V gene data show CDR1 as SNHLY and CDR2 as FYNNEI. The CDR3 runs to 16 residues. The CDR3: CASSISGGADTGELFF. CDR3 in DNA: TGTGCCAGCAGTATTAGCGGGGGGGCCGACACCGGGGAGCTGTTTTTT.

The J gene is TRBJ2-5, the V gene TRBV7-5; TRBD2, as called in the table, went unchecked against the DNA. TRBV7-5 is flagged as a pseudogene. CDR3 length: 16 amino acids. The CDR3 nucleotides read TGTGTCAGAAGCCAGCTAGCGGGGGACCCACAAGAGACCCAGTACTTC. The encoded protein is CVRSQLAGDPQETQYF.

The rearrangement joins TRBV18 to TRBJ1-2, with 11 nucleotides matching TRBD1. CDR1 and CDR2 (germline): KGHSH, LQKENI. This CDR3 is built from 16 residues. Germline trimming cut 5 bases from V and 0 bases from J; bases unmatched to any gene: 5. The CDR3 nucleotides read TGTGCCAGCTCAAGGACAGGGGGCGAAGCTAACTATGGCTACACCTTC. Its translation is CASSRTGGEANYGYTF. The whole variable domain, filled in from reference TRBV18 and TRBJ1-2, reads NAGVMQNPRHLVRRRGQEARLRCSPMKGHSHVYWYRQLPEEGLKFMVYLQKENIIDESGMPKERFSAEFPKEGPSILRIQQVVRGDSAAYFCASSRTGGEANYGYTFGSGTRLTVV.